The 20 T cell receptor beta chains reported below all come from one sample, sequenced in a study of blood T cell repertoires in COVID-19. The method was immunoSEQ multiplex PCR; TCRdb's version includes in-frame clones alone and lacks a portion of them. The table shows approximately 120,000 clones, with around four fifths occurring only once. Sequenced input: peripheral blood. The receptors shown here come from a human donor in a cohort sampled during active COVID-19.

V gene TRBV30 combines with J gene TRBJ1-6, with TRBD1 matching 10 bases. This CDR3 region has 14 residues. J was trimmed by 8 bases and V by 2 bases; bases with no gene match: 3. CDR1 and CDR2 (germline): GTSNPN, SVGIG (reference sequence). The CDR3: CAWSSGTGDSPLHF. CDR3 DNA: TGTGCCTGGAGTTCCGGGACAGGGGATTCACCCCTCCACTTT.

The chain combines TRBV11-1 with TRBJ1-1; possibly TRBD1 for D (6 bases). Trimming left V 7 bases short and J 7 bases short, with 16 bases between. The CDR3 covers 13 residues. Germline CDR1 SGHAT, CDR2 FQDESV (reference sequence). CDR3 sequence (DNA): TGTGCCAGCACCCGGACAGCGAGGAGTGAAGCTTTCTTT. Translation gives CASTRTARSEAFF.

The chain uses TRBV4-2 and TRBJ2-1; 7 bases map to TRBD1. Germline V gene lookup returns CDR1 LGHNA and CDR2 YNFKEQ. CDR3 length equals 18 residues. The V segment lost 4 bases and the J segment 3 bases; nucleotides outside the gene matches: 15. The CDR3 sequence is CASSRDRDRVWIYNEQFF. The DNA of the CDR3 is TGTGCCAGCAGCCGGGATAGAGACAGGGTATGGATCTACAATGAGCAGTTCTTC.

The J gene is TRBJ1-1, the V gene TRBV28; D unresolved. V was trimmed by 5 bases and J by 1 base, leaving 14 bases between them. CDR3 size: 15 residues. Germline assignment: CDR1 MDHEN and CDR2 SYDVKM. This chain's CDR3 is CASSILWTWNTEAFF. CDR3 bases: TGTGCCAGCAGTATACTATGGACTTGGAACACTGAAGCTTTCTTT. The whole variable domain, filled in from reference TRBV28 and TRBJ1-1, reads DVKVTQSSRYLVKRTGEKVFLECVQDMDHENMFWYRQDPGLGLRLIYFSYDVKMKEKGDIPEGYSVSREKKERFSLILESASTNQTSMYLCASSILWTWNTEAFFGQGTRLTVV.

This chain uses TRBV12-3 or TRBV12-4 with TRBJ2-5; possible D gene TRBD1, 5 bases. The CDR3 is 12 amino acids. V lost 1 base, J lost 5 bases, and 5 bases lay in between. This CDR3 is CASSLEGETQYF. The CDR3 bases are TGTGCCAGCAGTTTAGAGGGGGAGACCCAGTACTTC.

The V gene is TRBV4-1, the J gene TRBJ1-6; no definite D call. Trimming took 0 bases from V and 0 from J, leaving 15 bases between them. Germline values: CDR1 MGHRA, CDR2 YSYEKL. There are 19 residues in the CDR3. The CDR3 DNA follows: TGCGCCAGCAGCCAAGATTCCCTCGCGGGGAGCTCCTATAATTCACCCCTCCACTTT. Protein product: CASSQDSLAGSSYNSPLHF.

This clone was counted once. This rearrangement joins TRBV6-2 or TRBV6-3 to TRBJ1-5; the D is unclear. Deletions cut 6 bases from V and 5 bases from J, with 8 bases between. The CDR3 loop spans 12 amino acids. Germline V gives CDR1 MNHEY, CDR2 SVGEGT. CDR3 sequence reads: CASSTPDQPQHF. The CDR3 coding sequence is TGTGCCAGCAGCACTCCGGATCAGCCCCAGCATTTT.

The chain combines TRBV11-2 with TRBJ2-7; weak D call: TRBD2 (5 bases). Trimming cost V 0 bases and J 4 bases, with 13 bases left between them. Germline CDR1 SGHAT, CDR2 FQNNGV. The CDR3 is 15 amino acids. CDR3 sequence: CASSLDYGVTYEQYF. For the CDR3, the DNA is TGTGCCAGCAGCTTAGATTACGGGGTAACGTACGAGCAGTACTTC.

J is TRBJ2-6 and V is TRBV27; unclear D gene. The CDR3 length is 15 residues. The V and J ends lost 5 bases and 2 bases respectively, with 10 bases between them. CDR1 and CDR2 (germline): MNHEY, SMNVEV (reference sequence). The DNA of the CDR3 is TGTGCCAGCAGTCCAAAGAGAGCTGGGGCCAACGTCCTGACTTTC. Translating gives CASSPKRAGANVLTF.

CDR3 amino acids: CASSVDGVGWANVLTF. As DNA, the CDR3 is TGTGCCAGCAGCGTCGACGGGGTAGGGTGGGCCAACGTCCTGACTTTC. The chain is built from TRBV9 and TRBJ2-6; D is possibly TRBD2 (5 bases). CDR3 length equals 16 residues. Germline CDR1 reads SGDLS; CDR2 reads YYNGEE. V gave up 2 bases and J gave up 5 bases, with 14 bases separating them.

Only a few counts were recorded for this clone. The chain joins TRBV5-1 to TRBJ2-5; TRBD2 matches 8 bases. This CDR3 region has 16 residues. V was pared by 3 bases and J by 7 bases, with 14 bases of the junction left unmatched. Germline assignment: CDR1 SGHRS and CDR2 YFSETQ. The CDR3 reads CASSSPGSGGSGTQYF. Written as DNA, the CDR3 is TGCGCCAGCAGCTCGCCGGGGAGCGGGGGCTCGGGGACCCAGTACTTC.

This clone came up once. The chain links TRBV15 to TRBJ2-7, with 8 bases matching TRBD1. The CDR3 has 14 residues. Germline-derived CDR1 and CDR2 are LNHNV and YYDKDF (reference sequence). Trimming at V came to 3 bases and at J to 0 bases, leaving 1 base not matched to a gene. This CDR3 is CATSRGQDSYEQYF. CDR3 sequence (DNA): TGTGCCACCAGCAGGGGACAGGACTCCTACGAGCAGTACTTC.

The chain combines TRBV4-1 with TRBJ2-4; 12 bases agree with TRBD1. V dropped 2 bases and J dropped 7; count of bases not matched to a gene: 15. The CDR3 length is 19 residues. In germline, CDR1 is MGHRA, CDR2 YSYEKL. The CDR3 loop is CASSQTPGQGAAGSNIQYF. The CDR3 bases are TGCGCCAGCAGCCAAACACCGGGACAGGGGGCAGCGGGTAGTAACATTCAGTACTTC.

This clone has just one count. The chain employs TRBV5-1 and TRBJ1-1, with 8 bases matching TRBD1. The CDR3 is 15 residues long. J lost 3 bases, V lost 4 bases, and 8 bases had no gene match. CDR1 is SGHRS, CDR2 YFSETQ, per germline. CDR3 protein: CASSVEDRGYTEAFF. The CDR3, as DNA: TGCGCCAGCAGCGTGGAAGACAGGGGCTACACTGAAGCTTTCTTT.

The CDR3 here is CASSSVAENTGELFF. The CDR3 nucleotides read TGTGCCAGCAGCTCGGTAGCGGAGAACACCGGGGAGCTGTTTTTT. V usage is TRBV7-9 and J usage is TRBJ2-2, with D possibly being TRBD2 (6 bases). CDR3 length: 15 residues. V lost 4 bases and J lost 1, with 10 bases in between. CDR1 SEHNR and CDR2 FQNEAQ come from the germline V gene (reference sequence).

The gene calls are TRBV5-5 and TRBJ2-7; D is possibly TRBD1 (6 bases). The germline V and J ends were trimmed by 3 bases and 0 bases, with 19 bases remaining between them. The CDR3 has 17 amino acids. The V gene's germline CDR1 is SGHKS and CDR2 YYEKEE (reference sequence). CDR3 sequence (DNA): TGTGCCAGCAGCTCGATAGCTGGGGGCGTTAGCTCCTACGAGCAGTACTTC. Translating it yields CASSSIAGGVSSYEQYF.

The chain employs TRBV7-3 and TRBJ2-3; 11 bases are shared with TRBD1. Germline loops: CDR1 SGHTA, CDR2 FQGTGA. Germline trimming cut 4 bases from V and 5 bases from J; bases unmatched to any gene: 8. The CDR3 length is 16 residues. The DNA for the CDR3 is TGTGCCAGCAGCTCCCGGGGGACAGGGGGGAGAGATACGCAGTATTTT. It is translated as CASSSRGTGGRDTQYF.

The CDR3 loop is CASSPIPGERQPQHF. CDR3 sequence (DNA): TGTGCCAGCTCACCGATTCCAGGGGAAAGGCAGCCCCAGCATTTT. The rearrangement uses TRBV18 and TRBJ1-5; possible D gene TRBD1, 6 bases. The CDR3 spans 15 residues. Trimming stripped 3 bases from V and 7 bases from J, with 16 bases between. From germline, CDR1 is KGHSH and CDR2 LQKENI.

The chain uses TRBV20-1 and TRBJ2-6, with a tentative D call TRBD1 (5 bases). The CDR3 totals 15 residues. Germline V gives CDR1 DFQATT, CDR2 SNEGSKA (reference sequence). The V and J ends lost 4 bases and 0 bases respectively, with 10 bases between them. CDR3 coding DNA: TGCAGTGCTATTGACAGATCCTCTGGGGCCAACGTCCTGACTTTC. Translated: CSAIDRSSGANVLTF.

The chain combines TRBV30 with TRBJ2-1; 13 bases line up with TRBD2. The junction had 13 bases not matched to a gene; V was cut back by 2 bases and J by 9 bases. Germline V gives CDR1 GTSNPN, CDR2 SVGIG (reference sequence). CDR3 length: 17 amino acids. CDR3 amino acids: CAWSTPLLAGGQGEQFF. The CDR3 region has the DNA TGTGCCTGGAGTACCCCCCTACTAGCGGGGGGGCAAGGTGAGCAGTTCTTC. The full variable domain, its missing parts supplied by reference TRBV30 and TRBJ2-1, is SQTIHQWPATLVQPVGSPLSLECTVEGTSNPNLYWYRQAAGRGLQLLFYSVGIGQISSEVPQNLSASRPQDRQFILSSKKLLLSDSGFYLCAWSTPLLAGGQGEQFFGPGTRLTVL.